Below, 15 T cell receptor beta chains from the same sample are listed, as sequenced in a study of CXCR3-negative and CXCR3-positive naive CD8 T cells. Whole-study results and caveats: TRB CDR3s were more hydrophobic in CXCR3-positive than in CXCR3-negative naive cells.

No antigen is known for these receptors. Via 5' RACE with UMI labels, TRB cDNA libraries were prepared. TCRdb reprocessed the 5' RACE reads, with one entry per CDR3 protein and no DNA. This table lists 4,000 to 6,000 distinct CDR3 sequences. Sequenced input: naive CXCR3+ CD8+ T cells from blood. Subset denoted: CD45RO-CCR7+CD27+CD95- naive CD8+ T cells expressing CXCR3 (TNR3+). The receptors shown here come from a human donor in good health. Some clones in this sample may be carry-over from other donors' samples.

This clonotype counts as medium-sized by frequency. The genes are TRBV20-1 and TRBJ2-1; TCRdb reports TRBD2, a call that lacks DNA to check it against. CDR3 length: 15 residues. The germline gives CDR1 DFQATT, CDR2 SNEGSKA (reference sequence). This CDR3 reads CSAETSGNGVNEQFF.

This rearrangement joins TRBV19 to TRBJ2-5; TCRdb calls TRBD2, which cannot be checked without DNA. Per the germline V gene, CDR1 is LNHDA and CDR2 is SQIVND (reference sequence). The CDR3 is made up of 14 amino acids. The CDR3: CASSARTQSGTQYF.

Judged by frequency, this clonotype is medium-sized. The V and J genes are TRBV28 and TRBJ2-7; with no DNA, the TCRdb D assignment of TRBD1 cannot be verified. In germline, CDR1 is MDHEN, CDR2 SYDVKM. The length of the CDR3 is 19 residues. The chain's CDR3 is CASSWDGTGTSVSSYEQYF.

This clonotype shows up as medium-sized by frequency. This rearrangement joins TRBV29-1 to TRBJ1-2; TCRdb's D call, TRBD1, is unchecked because there is no DNA. There are 14 residues in the CDR3. CDR1 SQVTM and CDR2 ANQGSEA come from the germline V gene. CDR3: CSVPPRGARDGYTF.

Measured by frequency, this clonotype is medium-sized. This chain connects TRBV6-2 or TRBV6-3 to TRBJ2-5; TCRdb's D call, TRBD1, is unchecked because there is no DNA. This CDR3 has 14 amino acids. Germline-derived CDR1 and CDR2 are MNHEY and SVGEGT. The CDR3 spells CASSQDRNQETQYF.

This chain joins TRBV21-1 and TRBJ1-2. TRBV21-1 is marked as a pseudogene. The CDR3 runs to 12 residues. This chain's CDR3 is CAPSRVEEGYTF.

The chain joins TRBV11-2 to TRBJ2-7; TCRdb outputs TRBD1, but without DNA this stays unchecked. Germline V CDR1 and CDR2: SGHAT, FQNNGV. This CDR3 is built from 15 residues. CDR3 in amino acids: CASSSHGANSYEQYF.

By frequency, this clonotype registers large. V and J are TRBV13 and TRBJ2-1. Germline lookup yields CDR1 PRHDT and CDR2 FYEKMQ (reference sequence). The CDR3 loop spans 13 amino acids. CDR3 sequence: CASSLGSYNEQFF.

This clonotype is labeled medium-sized (0.01 to 0.1%) based on frequency. The chain links TRBV29-1 to TRBJ2-1; checking the TCRdb D call of TRBD2 is not possible without DNA. Germline values: CDR1 SQVTM, CDR2 ANQGSEA. This CDR3 has 16 amino acids. CDR3 protein: CSGNGGTLSSYNEQFF.

The V gene is TRBV2, the J gene TRBJ2-7; absent DNA, TCRdb's TRBD1 call cannot be checked. Germline lookup yields CDR1 SNHLY and CDR2 FYNNEI. The CDR3 has 11 amino acids. Here the CDR3 reads CASKTGHKANF.

This clonotype shows up as medium-sized by frequency. The chain uses TRBV28 and TRBJ1-6; TCRdb's assignment of TRBD1 cannot be checked, as there is no DNA. This CDR3 comprises 17 residues. CDR1 is MDHEN, CDR2 SYDVKM, per germline. CDR3 sequence: CASSPTGTVGLNSPLHF.

The J gene is TRBJ2-5, the V gene TRBV7-9; TCRdb indicates TRBD1, and absent DNA this call remains unverified. This CDR3 has 17 amino acids. Per the germline V gene, CDR1 is SEHNR and CDR2 is FQNEAQ (reference sequence). CDR3 region: CASSPRSGQGAVETQYF. Supplemented by reference TRBV7-9 and TRBJ2-5, the full variable domain reads DTGVSQNPRHKITKRGQNVTFRCDPISEHNRLYWYRQTLGQGPEFLTYFQNEAQLEKSRLLSDRFSAERPKGSFSTLEIQRTEQGDSAMYLCASSPRSGQGAVETQYFGPGTRLLVL.

This clonotype is classed as medium-sized by frequency. The J gene is TRBJ1-3, the V gene TRBV11-2; TCRdb's D call, TRBD1, is unchecked because there is no DNA. The CDR3 length is 15 residues. CDR1 and CDR2 from the germline V gene are SGHAT and FQNNGV. This chain's CDR3 is CASSLVSGIDGTIYF.

This clonotype ranks as medium-sized in terms of frequency. The V call is TRBV27, the J call TRBJ1-2; the D call of TRBD1 rests on TCRdb alone, since no DNA is present to check it. Looked up from germline, CDR1 is MNHEY and CDR2 is SMNVEV (reference sequence). The CDR3 has 12 residues. The CDR3 sequence is CASMGQALDYTF.

This clonotype counts as medium-sized by frequency. This chain uses TRBV3-1 with TRBJ2-1; TCRdb reports TRBD1, a call that lacks DNA to check it against. The CDR3 is 15 amino acids. Germline values: CDR1 LGHDT, CDR2 YNNKEL (reference sequence). CDR3 residues: CASSLRQGSYNEQFF.